The present T cell receptor (beta chain) was sequenced within a study of Tregs in tolerant kidney transplant recipients. Notes on the study in general: Validation in larger populations is needed because few patients were studied.

Recipient PBMCs carried a CFSE label and met irradiated graft donor PBMCs for more than five days before FACS sorting. Concerning this clone itself: Its antigen remains unidentified.

Trimming stripped 7 bases from V and 2 bases from J, with 4 bases between. The CDR3 covers 10 residues. The V gene's germline CDR1 is SQVTM and CDR2 ANQGSEA. Profiling relied on immunoSEQ multiplex PCR, and the TCRdb table lists in-frame clones only, not all of them. This sample carries about 8,300 clones, about 35% of them seen once, and the ten largest clones take about 5.6%. The V call is TRBV29-1, the J call TRBJ2-3, with D unclear. The sequence was obtained from a human patient who received a combined kidney and bone marrow transplant. The sample consisted of CD8+ T cells from blood cultured with allogeneic cells, taken before the transplant. CDR3 loop: CSAVTDTQYF. For the CDR3, the DNA is TGCAGCGCTGTCACAGATACGCAGTATTTT.